This T cell receptor beta chain stems from a study of cytomegalovirus exposure and HLA in healthy donors. The wider study: Among around 400 genotyped donors, around 80% fell in the Caucasian-associated ancestry cluster.

The study ran its PCR with 60 Vbeta and 13 Jbeta primers. TCRdb's copy holds only in-frame clones and misses some; the assay was immunoSEQ multiplex PCR. This sample carries some 180,000 clones, 73% of them seen once, and the ten largest clones take 5.4%. What was sequenced was PBMCs. This TCR was sampled from a woman under 30 in good health and CMV-seropositive.

The CDR3 DNA reads as TGCGCCAGCAGCTCTCGGGGAGGGACAGATACGCAGTATTTT. Translation: CASSSRGGTDTQYF. The chain employs TRBV5-1 and TRBJ2-3, with 7 bases matching TRBD2. CDR1 and CDR2 (germline): SGHRS, YFSETQ. The CDR3 covers 14 residues. V lost 3 bases, J lost 3 bases, and 4 bases stayed unmatched.